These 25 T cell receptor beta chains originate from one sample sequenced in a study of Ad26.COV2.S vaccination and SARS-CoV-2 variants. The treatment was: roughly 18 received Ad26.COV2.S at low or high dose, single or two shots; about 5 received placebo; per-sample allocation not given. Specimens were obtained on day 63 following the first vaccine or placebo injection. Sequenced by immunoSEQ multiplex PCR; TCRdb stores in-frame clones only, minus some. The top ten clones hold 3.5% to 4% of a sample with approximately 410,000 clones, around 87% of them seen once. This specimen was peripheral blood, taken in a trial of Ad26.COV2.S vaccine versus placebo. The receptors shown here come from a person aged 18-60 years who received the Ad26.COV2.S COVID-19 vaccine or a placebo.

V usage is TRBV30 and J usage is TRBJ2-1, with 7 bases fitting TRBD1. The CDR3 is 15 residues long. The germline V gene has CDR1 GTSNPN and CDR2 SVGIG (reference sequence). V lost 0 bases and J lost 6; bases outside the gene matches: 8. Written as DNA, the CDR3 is TGTGCCTGGAGTGTAATGGAACAGGGGCTCAATGAGCAGTTCTTC. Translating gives CAWSVMEQGLNEQFF.

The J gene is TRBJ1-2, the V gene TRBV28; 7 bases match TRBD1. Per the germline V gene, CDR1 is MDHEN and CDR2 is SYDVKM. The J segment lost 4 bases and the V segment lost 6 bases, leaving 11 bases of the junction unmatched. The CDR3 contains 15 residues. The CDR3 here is CASRDRDRQIYGYTF. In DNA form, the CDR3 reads TGTGCCAGCAGGGACCGGGACAGACAGATCTATGGCTACACCTTC.

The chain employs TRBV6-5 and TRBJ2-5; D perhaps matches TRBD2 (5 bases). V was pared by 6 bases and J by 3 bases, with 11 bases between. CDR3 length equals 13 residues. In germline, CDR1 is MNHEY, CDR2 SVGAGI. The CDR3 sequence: CASSQTRKETQYF. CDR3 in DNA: TGTGCCAGCAGCCAAACTAGGAAAGAGACCCAGTACTTC.

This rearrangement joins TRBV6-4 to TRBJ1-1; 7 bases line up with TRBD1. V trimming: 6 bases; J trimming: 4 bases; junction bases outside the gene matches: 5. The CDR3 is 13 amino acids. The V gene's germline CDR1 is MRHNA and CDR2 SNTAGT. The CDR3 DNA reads TGTGCCAGCAGGGAAACAGGGGCCACTGAAGCTTTCTTT. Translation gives CASRETGATEAFF.

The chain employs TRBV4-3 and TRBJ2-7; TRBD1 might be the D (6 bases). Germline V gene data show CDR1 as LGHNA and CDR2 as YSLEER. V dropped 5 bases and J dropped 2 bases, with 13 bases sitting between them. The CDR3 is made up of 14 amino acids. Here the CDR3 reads CASSLRDNTYEQYF. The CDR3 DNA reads TGCGCCAGCAGCTTACGGGACAATACCTACGAGCAGTACTTC.

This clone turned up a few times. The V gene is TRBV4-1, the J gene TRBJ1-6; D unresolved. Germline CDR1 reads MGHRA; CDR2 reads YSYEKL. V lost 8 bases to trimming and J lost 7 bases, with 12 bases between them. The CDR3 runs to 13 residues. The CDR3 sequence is CASSTPGNSPLHF. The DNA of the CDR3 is TGCGCCAGCTCAACCCCGGGGAATTCACCCCTCCACTTT.

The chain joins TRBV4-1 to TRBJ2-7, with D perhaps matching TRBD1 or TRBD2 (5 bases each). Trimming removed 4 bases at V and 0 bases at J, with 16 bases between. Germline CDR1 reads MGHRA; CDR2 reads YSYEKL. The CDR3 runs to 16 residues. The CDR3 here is CASSPSRDGNSYEQYF. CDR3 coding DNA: TGCGCCAGCAGCCCGTCCCGGGACGGAAACTCCTACGAGCAGTACTTC.

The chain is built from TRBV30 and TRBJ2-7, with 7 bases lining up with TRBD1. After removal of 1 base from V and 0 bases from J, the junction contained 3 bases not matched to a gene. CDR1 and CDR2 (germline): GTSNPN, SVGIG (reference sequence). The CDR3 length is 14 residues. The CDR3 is CAWSASGGSYEQYF. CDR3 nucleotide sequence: TGTGCCTGGAGTGCGTCAGGGGGCTCCTACGAGCAGTACTTC.

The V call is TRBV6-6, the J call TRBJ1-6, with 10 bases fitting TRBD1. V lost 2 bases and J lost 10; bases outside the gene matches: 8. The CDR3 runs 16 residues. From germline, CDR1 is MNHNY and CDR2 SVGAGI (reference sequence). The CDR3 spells CASSYLAGTGDSPLHF. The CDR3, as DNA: TGTGCCAGCAGTTACCTCGCCGGGACAGGGGACTCACCCCTCCACTTT.

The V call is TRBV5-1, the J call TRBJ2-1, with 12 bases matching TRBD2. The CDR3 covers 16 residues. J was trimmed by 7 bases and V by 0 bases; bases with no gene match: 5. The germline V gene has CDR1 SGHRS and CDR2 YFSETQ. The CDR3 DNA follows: TGCGCCAGCAGCTTGGTGCTAGCGGGGGGGCCGAATGAGCAGTTCTTC. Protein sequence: CASSLVLAGGPNEQFF.

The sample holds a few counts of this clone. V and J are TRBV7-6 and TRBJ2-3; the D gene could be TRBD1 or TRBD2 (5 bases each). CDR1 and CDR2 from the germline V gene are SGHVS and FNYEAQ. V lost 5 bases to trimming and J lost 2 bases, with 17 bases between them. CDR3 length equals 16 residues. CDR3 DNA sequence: TGTGCCAGCAGCCTCGGGGCCTCACGCCCCACAGATACGCAGTATTTT. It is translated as CASSLGASRPTDTQYF.

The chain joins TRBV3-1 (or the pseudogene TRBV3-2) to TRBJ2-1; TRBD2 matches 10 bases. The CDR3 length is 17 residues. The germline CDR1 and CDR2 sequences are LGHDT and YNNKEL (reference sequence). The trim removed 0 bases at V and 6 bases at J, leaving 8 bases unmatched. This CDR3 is CASSQDRGTSAFNEQFF. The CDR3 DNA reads TGTGCCAGCAGCCAAGATAGGGGGACTAGCGCGTTCAATGAGCAGTTCTTC.

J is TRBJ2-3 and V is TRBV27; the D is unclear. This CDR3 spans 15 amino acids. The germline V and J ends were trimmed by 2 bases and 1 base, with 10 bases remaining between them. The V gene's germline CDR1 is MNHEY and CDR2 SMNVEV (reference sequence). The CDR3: CASSLSFVGTDTQYF. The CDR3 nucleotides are TGTGCCAGCAGTTTAAGTTTTGTGGGCACAGATACGCAGTATTTT.

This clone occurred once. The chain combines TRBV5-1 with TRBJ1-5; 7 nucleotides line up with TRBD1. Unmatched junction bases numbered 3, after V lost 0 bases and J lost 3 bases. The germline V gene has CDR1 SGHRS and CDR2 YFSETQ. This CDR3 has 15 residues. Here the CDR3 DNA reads TGCGCCAGCAGCTTGGAGGGGGCTTTCAATCAGCCCCAGCATTTT. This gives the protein CASSLEGAFNQPQHF.

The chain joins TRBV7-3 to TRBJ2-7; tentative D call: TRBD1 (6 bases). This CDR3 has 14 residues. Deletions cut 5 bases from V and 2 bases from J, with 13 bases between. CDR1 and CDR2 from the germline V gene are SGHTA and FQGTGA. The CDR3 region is CASSLRTVTYEQYF. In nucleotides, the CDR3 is TGTGCCAGCAGCCTAAGGACAGTTACCTACGAGCAGTACTTC.

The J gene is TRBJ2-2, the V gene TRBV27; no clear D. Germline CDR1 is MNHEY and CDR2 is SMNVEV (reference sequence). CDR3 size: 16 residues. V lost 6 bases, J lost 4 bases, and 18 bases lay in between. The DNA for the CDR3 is TGTGCCAGCAGACCATATGCCACAATGGGCACCGGGGAGCTGTTTTTT. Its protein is CASRPYATMGTGELFF.

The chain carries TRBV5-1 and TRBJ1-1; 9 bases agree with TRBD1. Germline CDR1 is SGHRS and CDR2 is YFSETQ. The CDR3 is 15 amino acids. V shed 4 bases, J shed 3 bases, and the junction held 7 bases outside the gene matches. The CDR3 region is CASSLGQGWDTEAFF. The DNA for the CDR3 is TGCGCCAGCAGCCTAGGACAGGGGTGGGACACTGAAGCTTTCTTT.

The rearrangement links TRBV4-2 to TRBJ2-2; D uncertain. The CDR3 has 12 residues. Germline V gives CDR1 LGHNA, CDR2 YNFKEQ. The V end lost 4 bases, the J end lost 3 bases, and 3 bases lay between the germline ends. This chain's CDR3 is CASSPYTGELFF. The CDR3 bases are TGTGCCAGCAGCCCATACACCGGGGAGCTGTTTTTT.

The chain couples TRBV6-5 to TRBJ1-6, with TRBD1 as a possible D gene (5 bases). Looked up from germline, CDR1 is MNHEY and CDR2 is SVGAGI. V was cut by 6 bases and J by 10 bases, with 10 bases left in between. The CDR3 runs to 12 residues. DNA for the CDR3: TGTGCCAGCAGACCAGGGCGATCACCCCTCCACTTT. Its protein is CASRPGRSPLHF.

This chain's CDR3 is CATSEAGLDSTNYGYTF. CDR3 nucleotide sequence: TGTGCCACCAGTGAGGCAGGGCTAGATTCAACTAACTATGGCTACACCTTC. V gene TRBV24-1 combines with J gene TRBJ1-2, with D tentatively TRBD1 (5 bases). V lost 4 bases, J lost 0 bases, and 17 bases lay in between. From germline, CDR1 is KGHDR and CDR2 SFDVKD. The CDR3 is 17 amino acids.

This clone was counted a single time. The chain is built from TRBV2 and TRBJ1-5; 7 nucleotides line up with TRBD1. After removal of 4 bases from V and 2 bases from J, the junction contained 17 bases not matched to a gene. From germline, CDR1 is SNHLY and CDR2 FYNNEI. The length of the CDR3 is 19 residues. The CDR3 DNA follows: TGTGCCAGCAGTGGACGACAGGGCAGGTATGAGTTGGGCAATCAGCCCCAGCATTTT. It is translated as CASSGRQGRYELGNQPQHF.

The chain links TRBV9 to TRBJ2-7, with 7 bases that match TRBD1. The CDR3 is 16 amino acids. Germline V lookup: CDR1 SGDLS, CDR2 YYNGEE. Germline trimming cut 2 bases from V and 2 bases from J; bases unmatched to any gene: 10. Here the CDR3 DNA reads TGTGCCAGCAGCGTCGCTCCCGGACAGGATCCCTACGAGCAGTACTTC. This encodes CASSVAPGQDPYEQYF.

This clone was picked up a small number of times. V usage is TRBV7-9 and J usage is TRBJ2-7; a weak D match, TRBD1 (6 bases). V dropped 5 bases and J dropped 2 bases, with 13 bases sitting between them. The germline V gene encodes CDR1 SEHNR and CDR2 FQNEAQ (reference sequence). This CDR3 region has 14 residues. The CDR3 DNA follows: TGTGCCAGCAGCACGAGGACAGAGACCTACGAGCAGTACTTC. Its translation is CASSTRTETYEQYF.

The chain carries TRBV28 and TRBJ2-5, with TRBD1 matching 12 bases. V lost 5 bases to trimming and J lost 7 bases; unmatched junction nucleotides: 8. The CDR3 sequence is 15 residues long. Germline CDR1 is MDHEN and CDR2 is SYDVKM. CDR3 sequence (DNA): TGTGCCAGCAGTGTGGCGGGACAGGGGGCCTCGACCCAGTACTTC. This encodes CASSVAGQGASTQYF.

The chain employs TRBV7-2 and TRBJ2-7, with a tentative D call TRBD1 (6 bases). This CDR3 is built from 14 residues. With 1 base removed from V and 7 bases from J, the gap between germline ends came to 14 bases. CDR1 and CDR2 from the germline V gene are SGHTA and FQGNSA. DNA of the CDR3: TGTGCCAGCAGCTTAGGGCAGGGGTTGGGTGAGCAGTACTTC. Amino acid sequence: CASSLGQGLGEQYF.